Listed below are T cell receptor beta chains from one sample, sequenced in a study of T cell repertoires in cytomegalovirus infection. TCRdb independently ran MiXCR on the reads; one entry per CDR3 protein. The table includes about 360,000 distinct CDR3 sequences, 15% to 20% detected once. The sample comprised PBMCs. All receptors come from a human donor in good health (CMV status not recorded). Some clones in this sample may be carry-over from other donors' samples. Both conserved end residues are part of each CDR3. D genes are given only for firm matches. Size values are once, few and many counts, or a class for expanded clones, and some rows have none.

>.|TRBV23-1|.|TRBJ1-5
TGCGCCAGCAAGGGACTCCTTCTGTCGATGAGCAGCAATCAGCCCCAGCATTTT
CASKGLLLSMSSNQPQHF
>.|TRBV15|.|TRBJ1-5
TGTGCCACCAGCAGAGTTGGGGCGTTCAACCAGCCCCAGCATTTT
CATSRVGAFNQPQHF
>.|TRBV7-2|many|TRBJ1-4
TGTGCCAGCAGCTTAAGGGGGGACATAATTGGAAAACTGTTTTTT
CASSLRGDIIGKLFF
>.|TRBV6-6|.|TRBJ2-5
TGTGCCAGCAGTTACTCAGGAACAACAGGAAACACCCAGTACTTC
CASSYSGTTGNTQYF
>.|TRBV7-2|.|TRBJ1-3
TGTGCCAGCAGTTCCAGGGTTACCTCTGGAAACACCATATATTTT
CASSSRVTSGNTIYF
>TRBD2|TRBV12-3/TRBV12-4|many|TRBJ2-1
TGTGCCAGCTCAGCGGGACTAGCGGGATACAATGAGCAGTTCTTC
CASSAGLAGYNEQFF
>.|TRBV6-1|many|TRBJ2-3
TGTGCCAGCAGTTATAGTCCGACGACTAGCACAGATACGCAGTATTTT
CASSYSPTTSTDTQYF
>TRBD2|TRBV7-2|many|TRBJ2-1
TGTGCCAGCAGCTTAGAGGTTTGGCGGGAGTATGAGCAGTTCTTC
CASSLEVWREYEQFF
>.|TRBV12-3/TRBV12-4|many|TRBJ1-4
TGTGCCAGCAGTCCCTCCGTAAAGTATAATGAAAAACTGTTTTTT
CASSPSVKYNEKLFF
>TRBD2|TRBV18|.|TRBJ2-1
TGTGCCAGCTCTCATATGCCCGGGACTAGCCGCTATGAGCAGTTCTTC
CASSHMPGTSRYEQFF
>TRBD1|TRBV28|many|TRBJ2-5
TGTGCCAGCAGTCTCCGGACAGGGGAAAAGACCCAGTACTTC
CASSLRTGEKTQYF
>.|TRBV6-1|many|TRBJ2-6
TGTGCCAGCAGAGATCGCAACTCTGGGGCCAACGTCCTGACTTTC
CASRDRNSGANVLTF
>.|TRBV5-1|many|TRBJ1-4
TGCGCCAGCAGCTTGGGACAGCCTGCAACTAATGAAAAACTGTTTTTT
CASSLGQPATNEKLFF
>TRBD1|TRBV12-3/TRBV12-4|many|TRBJ2-1
TGTGCCAGCAGTCGGACAGGGGGCTCTTACGGTGAGCAGTTCTTC
CASSRTGGSYGEQFF
>TRBD2|TRBV7-2|many|TRBJ2-3
TGTGCCAGCAGTTCGGGACTAGCTGGTCGCACAGATACGCAGTATTTT
CASSSGLAGRTDTQYF
>.|TRBV7-2|many|TRBJ2-5
TGTGCCAGCAGCGCCCGGCTAGCGCGGTTTGAGACCCAGTACTTC
CASSARLARFETQYF
>.|TRBV7-8|many|TRBJ1-6
TGTGCCAGCAGCTTAGGCTCACCCCTCCACTTT
CASSLGSPLHF
>.|TRBV18|few|TRBJ1-2
TGTGCCAGCTCCCTCACCCGGACAGCAGAGTATGGCTACACCTTC
CASSLTRTAEYGYTF
>.|TRBV6-2/TRBV6-3|.|TRBJ2-2
TGTGCCAGCAGTCAATTAAGCCCCGGGGAGCTGTTTTTT
CASSQLSPGELFF
>TRBD1|TRBV7-9|.|TRBJ2-3
TGTGCCAGCAGTGTCGGACAGGGGGGTAGGACAGATACGCAGTATTTT
CASSVGQGGRTDTQYF
>.|TRBV7-8|.|TRBJ1-6
TGTGCCAGCAGCTTACGGCGGGGTTCACCCCTCCACTTT
CASSLRRGSPLHF
>.|TRBV28|.|TRBJ2-3
TGTGCCAGCACCTCGCCATGGGGCAGGGGTTTGGGTACGCAGTATTTT
CASTSPWGRGLGTQYF